This TCR beta chain comes out of a study of vaccination effects on CD4 cells after COVID-19. Study-wide background: Participants got two doses of BNT162b2 or mRNA-1273 vaccine.

Germline trimming cut 10 bases from V and 0 bases from J; bases unmatched to any gene: 6. The CDR3 contains 14 residues. Germline loops: CDR1 ENHRY, CDR2 SYGVKD. Generated by immunoSEQ multiplex PCR, the TCRdb table keeps only in-frame clones and is missing some. There are approximately 30,000 clones in the sample; 65% occur only once, and around a tenth lies in the top ten. With respect to this clone: Its antigen is currently unknown.

Investigators separated out CD4+ T cells once more than nine days of culture had passed. Vaccine recipients lacked prior SARS-CoV-2 infection and had negative nucleocapsid antibodies. Days 3 and 7 saw half the medium replaced with IL-2 medium. The rearrangement uses TRBV10-3 and TRBJ2-1; 7 nucleotides align to TRBD1. The receptor was isolated from a human donor who received a COVID-19 vaccine. The specimen was CD4+ T cells from PBMCs cultured without peptide, collected before COVID-19 vaccination. CDR3 DNA: TGTGCCACAACGACAGGGTCCTCCTACAATGAGCAGTTCTTC. Translated: CATTTGSSYNEQFF.